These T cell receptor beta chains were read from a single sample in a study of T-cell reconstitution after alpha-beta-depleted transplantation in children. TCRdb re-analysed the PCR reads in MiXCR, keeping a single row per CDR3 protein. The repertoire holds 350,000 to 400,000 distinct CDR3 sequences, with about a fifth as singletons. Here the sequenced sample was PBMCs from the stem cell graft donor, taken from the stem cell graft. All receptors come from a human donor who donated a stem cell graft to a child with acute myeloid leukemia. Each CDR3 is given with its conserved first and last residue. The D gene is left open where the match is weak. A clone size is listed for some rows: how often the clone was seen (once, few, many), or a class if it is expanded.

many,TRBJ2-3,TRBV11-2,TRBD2,TGTGCCAGCAGCTCGGGACTAGCAGCAGATACGCAGTATTTT,CASSSGLAADTQYF
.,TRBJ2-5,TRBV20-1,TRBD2,TGCAGTGCTAGCCAATTCCGACTAGCGGGAGGGCCACTAAGAGAGACCCAGTACTTC,CSASQFRLAGGPLRETQYF
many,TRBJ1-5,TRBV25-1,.,TGTGCCAGCAGTGATAAGGATAGCAATCAGCCCCAGCATTTT,CASSDKDSNQPQHF
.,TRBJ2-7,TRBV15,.,TGTGCCACCCAACTGTCCCGGGGCGAGCAGTACTTC,CATQLSRGEQYF
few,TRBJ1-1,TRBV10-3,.,TGTGCCACCTCCTGGGTTAACACTGAAGCTTTCTTT,CATSWVNTEAFF
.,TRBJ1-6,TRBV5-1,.,TGCGCCAGCAGCCCAGATAATTCACCCCTCCACTTT,CASSPDNSPLHF
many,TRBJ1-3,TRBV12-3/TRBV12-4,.,TGTGCCAGCACAATGCCGGGTGGGATAAACACCATATATTTT,CASTMPGGINTIYF
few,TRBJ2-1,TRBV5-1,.,TGCGCCAGCAGCCCCCGATATTCCAACAATGAGCAGTTCTTC,CASSPRYSNNEQFF
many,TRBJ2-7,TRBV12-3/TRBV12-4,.,TGTGCCAGCAGTTTCAGGGTTGAGCAGTACTTC,CASSFRVEQYF
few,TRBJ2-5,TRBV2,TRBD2,TGTGCCAGCAGTGACCTAGCGGGAGCAGAGACCCAGTACTTC,CASSDLAGAETQYF
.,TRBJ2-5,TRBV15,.,TGTGCCACCAGCAGAGATCCGGACCAGAGAGAGACCCAGTACTTC,CATSRDPDQRETQYF
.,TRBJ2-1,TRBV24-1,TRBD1,TGTGCCACCAGTGACCCCCGACAGGGTTACAATGAGCAGTTCTTC,CATSDPRQGYNEQFF